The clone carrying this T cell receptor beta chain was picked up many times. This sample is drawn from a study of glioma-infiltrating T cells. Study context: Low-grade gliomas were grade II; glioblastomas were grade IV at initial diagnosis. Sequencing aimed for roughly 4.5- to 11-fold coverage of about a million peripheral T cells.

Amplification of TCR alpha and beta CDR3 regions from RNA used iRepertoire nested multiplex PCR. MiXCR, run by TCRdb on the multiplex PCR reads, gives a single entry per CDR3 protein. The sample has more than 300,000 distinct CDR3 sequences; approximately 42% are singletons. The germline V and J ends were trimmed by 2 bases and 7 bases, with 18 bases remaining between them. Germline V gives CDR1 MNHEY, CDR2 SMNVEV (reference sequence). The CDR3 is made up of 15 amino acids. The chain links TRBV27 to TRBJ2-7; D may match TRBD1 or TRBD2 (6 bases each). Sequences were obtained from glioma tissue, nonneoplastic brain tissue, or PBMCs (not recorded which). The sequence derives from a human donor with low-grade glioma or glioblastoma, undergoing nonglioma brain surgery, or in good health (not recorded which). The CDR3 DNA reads TGTGCCAGCAGTTTAGGGACATCGGGGGTTATGGAGCAGTACTTC. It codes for CASSLGTSGVMEQYF.